This is a list of T cell receptor beta chains from one sample in a study of beta chain features in type 1 diabetes. Profiling relied on immunoSEQ multiplex PCR, and the TCRdb table lists in-frame clones only, not all of them. The table lists 850,000 to 900,000 clones, under 20% of them singletons. Specimen: naive CD4+ T cells from blood. The receptors here all came from a young woman in good health. Both conserved end residues are part of each CDR3. The D gene is left open where the match is weak. A row's size may be missing; if present it is once, few, many or a size class.

d_call j_call clone_size v_call cdr3_aa cdr3_nt
TRBD2 TRBJ2-3 few TRBV10-3 CAIRGTTTDTQYF TGTGCCATCAGGGGGACTACCACAGATACGCAGTATTTT
. TRBJ2-7 few TRBV4-2 CASSQTHGSYEQYF TGTGCCAGCAGCCAGACTCATGGCTCCTACGAGCAGTACTTC
. TRBJ2-2 few TRBV14 CASSHRWTAAGELFF TGTGCCAGCAGCCACCGATGGACAGCTGCCGGGGAGCTGTTTTTT
. TRBJ2-2 . TRBV4-3 CASSQNRLAPGELFF TGCGCCAGCAGCCAGAATCGGCTAGCCCCCGGGGAGCTGTTTTTT
TRBD1 TRBJ2-7 few TRBV14 CASSQNRGTGPRSYEQYF TGTGCCAGCAGCCAGAATCGGGGGACAGGGCCCAGGTCCTACGAGCAGTACTTC
TRBD2 TRBJ2-7 few TRBV7-2 CASSPRLAYSYEQYF TGTGCCAGCAGCCCCCGACTAGCGTACTCCTACGAGCAGTACTTC
. TRBJ1-2 few TRBV21-1 CASHPPRPF TGTGCCAGCCACCCACCCCGTCCCTTC
TRBD1 TRBJ1-4 . TRBV15 CATSRPGQGADEKLFF TGTGCCACCAGCAGACCTGGACAGGGGGCGGATGAAAAACTGTTTTTT
. TRBJ1-2 once TRBV6-5 CASGLTGFGYTF TGTGCCAGCGGATTAACAGGGTTTGGCTACACCTTC
TRBD2 TRBJ2-3 few TRBV15 CATSRTSARFTQYF TGTGCCACCAGTCGAACTAGCGCCCGTTTTACGCAGTATTTT
TRBD2 TRBJ2-7 few TRBV4-3 CASSQVVGLSGLLPSTPYEQYF TGCGCCAGCAGCCAAGTAGTTGGTTTGTCGGGACTACTCCCCTCAACCCCCTACGAGCAGTACTTC
. TRBJ2-3 . TRBV7-6 CASSPLGASVTDTQYF TGTGCCAGCAGCCCCCTTGGGGCTAGCGTAACAGATACGCAGTATTTT
. TRBJ1-2 . TRBV6-5 CASSFGEVSAYGYTF TGTGCCAGCAGTTTCGGGGAAGTTTCGGCTTATGGCTACACCTTC
. TRBJ2-2 few TRBV19 CASSTPRELFF TGTGCCAGTAGTACCCCGAGGGAGCTGTTTTTT
TRBD1 TRBJ1-5 few TRBV9 CASSVSSLTGTGVDNQPQHF TGTGCCAGCAGCGTATCAAGCCTTACCGGGACAGGGGTTGACAATCAGCCCCAGCATTTT
TRBD1 TRBJ2-5 . TRBV7-9 CASSWDSDQETQYF TGTGCCAGCAGCTGGGACAGTGACCAAGAGACCCAGTACTTC
TRBD2 TRBJ2-5 . TRBV14 CASSQLLAGVETQYF TGTGCCAGCAGCCAGTTACTAGCGGGAGTGGAGACCCAGTACTTC
. TRBJ2-7 . TRBV2 CASSEGVGSYEQYF TGTGCCAGCAGTGAAGGGGTGGGATCCTACGAGCAGTACTTC
. TRBJ2-1 . TRBV11-3 CASSPGSYNEQFF TGTGCCAGCAGCCCCGGGAGCTACAATGAGCAGTTCTTC
TRBD1 TRBJ1-2 few TRBV7-2 CASGRTGDGYTF TGTGCCAGCGGACGGACAGGGGATGGCTACACCTTC
. TRBJ2-5 few TRBV20-1 CSANVQETQYF TGCAGTGCTAATGTACAAGAGACCCAGTACTTC
TRBD1 TRBJ2-7 few TRBV28 CASSLIPGQGYEQYF TGTGCCAGCAGCCTTATACCGGGACAGGGGTACGAGCAGTACTTC
. TRBJ2-5 few TRBV6-5 CASGTTERETQYF TGTGCCAGCGGGACAACAGAGAGAGAGACCCAGTACTTC
TRBD1 TRBJ2-7 few TRBV29-1 CSVPGTVAYEQYF TGCAGCGTTCCCGGGACAGTTGCCTACGAGCAGTACTTC
. TRBJ2-1 . TRBV18 CASSPRSTYNEQFF TGTGCCAGCTCACCCAGGAGCACCTACAATGAGCAGTTCTTC
TRBD1 TRBJ2-1 . TRBV11-1 CASSVTGGVGSYNEQFF TGTGCCAGCAGCGTGACAGGGGGCGTAGGTTCCTACAATGAGCAGTTCTTC
TRBD2 TRBJ2-1 . TRBV9 CASSAGLADEQFF TGTGCCAGCAGCGCGGGACTAGCGGATGAGCAGTTCTTC
. TRBJ2-6 . TRBV5-8 CASSSSGLAAGANVLTF TGTGCCAGCAGCTCATCAGGGTTAGCGGCTGGGGCCAACGTCCTGACTTTC
. TRBJ2-4 . TRBV2 CASSETYLAKNIQYF TGTGCCAGCAGTGAGACTTATCTAGCCAAAAACATTCAGTACTTC
TRBD2 TRBJ2-3 . TRBV7-6 CASSLGLAGGSDHTQYF TGTGCCAGCAGCTTAGGACTAGCGGGAGGGTCTGATCATACGCAGTATTTT
TRBD2 TRBJ2-2 few TRBV7-9 CASETSGSSGELFF TGTGCCAGCGAGACTAGCGGGAGTTCCGGGGAGCTGTTTTTT
. TRBJ1-5 few TRBV18 CASSTTTDQPQHF TGTGCCAGCTCAACCACGACGGATCAGCCCCAGCATTTT
TRBD2 TRBJ2-7 . TRBV9 CASSVGTNSGRFDYEQYF TGTGCCAGCAGCGTAGGAACAAATAGCGGGAGATTCGACTACGAGCAGTACTTC
. TRBJ2-5 . TRBV7-9 CASQGVWETQYF TGTGCCTCCCAGGGCGTTTGGGAGACCCAGTACTTC
TRBD2 TRBJ2-1 . TRBV2 CASSISWTSGENNEQFF TGTGCCAGCAGTATTTCATGGACTAGCGGAGAAAACAATGAGCAGTTCTTC
. TRBJ1-2 few TRBV9 CASSGTSYGYTF TGTGCCAGCAGCGGGACAAGCTATGGCTACACCTTC
TRBD2 TRBJ2-1 . TRBV18 CASSPSGGLINEQFF TGTGCCAGCTCACCATCGGGAGGGCTTATCAATGAGCAGTTCTTC
. TRBJ2-3 few TRBV5-5 CASSLAQGGGGDTQYF TGTGCCAGCAGCTTGGCGCAGGGAGGAGGTGGGGATACGCAGTATTTT
TRBD2 TRBJ2-1 . TRBV11-3 CASSTPGTSGRNEQFF TGTGCCAGCAGCACCCCAGGGACTAGCGGGAGGAATGAGCAGTTCTTC
TRBD2 TRBJ2-1 . TRBV15 CATSRGSGTNLNEQFF TGTGCCACCAGCAGGGGCAGCGGGACGAACCTCAATGAGCAGTTCTTC
. TRBJ1-1 . TRBV29-1 CSAGPRGEAFF TGCAGCGCCGGGCCTCGAGGGGAAGCTTTCTTT
. TRBJ2-7 once TRBV6-5 CATTTGTSSYEQYF TGTGCCACCACAACCGGGACTTCCTCCTACGAGCAGTACTTC
. TRBJ2-1 . TRBV5-4 CASSLLEGYEQFF TGTGCCAGCAGCTTACTCGAGGGGTATGAGCAGTTCTTC
. TRBJ1-2 . TRBV28 CASRPTPRVSGYGYTF TGTGCCAGCAGACCTACTCCCAGGGTATCGGGCTATGGCTACACCTTC
. TRBJ2-2 . TRBV7-9 CASSLYTGELFF TGTGCCAGCAGTCTATACACCGGGGAGCTGTTTTTT
. TRBJ1-5 . TRBV4-2 CASSPDLQVKQPQHF TGTGCCAGCAGCCCAGACCTGCAGGTTAAGCAGCCCCAGCATTTT
TRBD2 TRBJ2-1 . TRBV9 CASSVVKTSGRAEQFF TGTGCCAGCAGCGTAGTGAAGACTAGCGGGAGAGCTGAGCAGTTCTTC
TRBD1 TRBJ2-1 few TRBV5-4 CASSQANRGSYNEQFF TGTGCCAGCAGCCAGGCTAACAGGGGGTCCTACAATGAGCAGTTCTTC
. TRBJ2-3 . TRBV18 CASSDFSSTDTQYF TGTGCCAGCTCAGACTTCTCTAGCACAGATACGCAGTATTTT
. TRBJ2-5 few TRBV5-1 CASSLAVTGFETQYF TGCGCCAGCAGCTTGGCCGTCACAGGGTTTGAGACCCAGTACTTC
. TRBJ2-1 . TRBV11-3 CASSLGGGNNEQFF TGTGCCAGCAGCTTAGGCGGTGGGAACAATGAGCAGTTCTTC
. TRBJ2-1 . TRBV7-2 CAARDAGWNEQFF TGTGCCGCCAGGGACGCAGGCTGGAATGAGCAGTTCTTC
. TRBJ2-1 . TRBV9 CASSVSTGKGNEQFF TGTGCCAGCAGCGTTTCGACCGGGAAGGGAAATGAGCAGTTCTTC
TRBD2 TRBJ2-7 . TRBV7-2 CASSATSGVYEQYF TGTGCCAGCAGCGCGACTAGCGGAGTCTACGAGCAGTACTTC
TRBD2 TRBJ2-5 . TRBV4-3 CASSQALTSGRGETQYF TGCGCCAGCAGCCAAGCTCTCACTAGCGGGAGAGGAGAGACCCAGTACTTC
. TRBJ1-1 . TRBV5-4 CASSLGADTEAFF TGTGCCAGCAGCTTAGGGGCCGACACTGAAGCTTTCTTT
. TRBJ1-2 . TRBV13 CASKDIAVVGYGYTF TGTGCCAGCAAGGACATAGCGGTTGTCGGCTATGGCTACACCTTC
. TRBJ2-4 few TRBV15 CATSRGWTELAKNIQYF TGTGCCACCAGCAGAGGGTGGACGGAGCTAGCCAAAAACATTCAGTACTTC
. TRBJ2-7 . TRBV18 CASSPQGNYEQYF TGTGCCAGCTCACCACAGGGGAACTACGAGCAGTACTTC
. TRBJ1-5 . TRBV29-1 CSAAMGPVGQPQHF TGCAGCGCTGCTATGGGCCCCGTGGGTCAGCCCCAGCATTTT